This T cell receptor beta chain is from a study of cytomegalovirus exposure and HLA in healthy donors. Study-level points and caveats: The authors later found HLA-associated TCR beta chains more clonally expanded than equally common others.

Healthy bone marrow donors formed the donor group. Trimming left V 6 bases short and J 6 bases short, with 18 bases between. CDR1 and CDR2 from the germline V gene are LNHDA and SQIVND (reference sequence). CDR3 length equals 15 residues. PCR was performed using 60 Vbeta and 13 Jbeta primers. How the authors handled the data: Counted up in a later analysis, unique TCR beta chains came to approximately 83 million, with around 12 million shared. TCRdb's copy holds only in-frame clones and misses some; the assay was immunoSEQ multiplex PCR. The D gene and trimming were derived from the DNA, and the V and J assignments and clone size from that table. The data show approximately 120,000 clones, approximately 76% seen once. Details on this clone: What it binds is not known.

Sequencing was performed on PBMCs. The chain employs TRBV19 and TRBJ1-5; possibly TRBD1 for D (6 bases). The source is a man aged 35-49 years in good health and CMV-seronegative. The CDR3 loop reads CASSTVEGVVQPQHF. DNA of the CDR3: TGTGCCAGTAGCACCGTTGAGGGGGTTGTTCAGCCCCAGCATTTT.